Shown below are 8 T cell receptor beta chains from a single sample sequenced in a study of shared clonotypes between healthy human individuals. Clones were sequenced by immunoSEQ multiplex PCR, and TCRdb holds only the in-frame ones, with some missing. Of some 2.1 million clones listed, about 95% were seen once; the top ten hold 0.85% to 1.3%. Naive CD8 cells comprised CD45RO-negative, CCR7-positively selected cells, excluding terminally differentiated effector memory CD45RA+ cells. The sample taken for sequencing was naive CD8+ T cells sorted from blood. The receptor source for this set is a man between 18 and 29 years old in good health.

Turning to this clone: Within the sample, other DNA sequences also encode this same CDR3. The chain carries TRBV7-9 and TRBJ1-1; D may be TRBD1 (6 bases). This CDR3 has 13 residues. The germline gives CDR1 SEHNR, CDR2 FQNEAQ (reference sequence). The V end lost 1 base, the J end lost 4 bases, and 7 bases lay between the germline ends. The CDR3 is CASSLEGGTEAFF. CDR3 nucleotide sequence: TGTGCCAGCAGCTTAGAAGGGGGCACTGAAGCTTTCTTT. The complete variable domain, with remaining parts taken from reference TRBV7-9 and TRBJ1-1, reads DTGVSQNPRHKITKRGQNVTFRCDPISEHNRLYWYRQTLGQGPEFLTYFQNEAQLEKSRLLSDRFSAERPKGSFSTLEIQRTEQGDSAMYLCASSLEGGTEAFFGQGTRLTVV.

The CDR3 coding sequence is TGTGCCAGTATGGGGGTTAAAAACATTCAGTACTTC. It codes for CASMGVKNIQYF. The J gene is TRBJ2-4, the V gene TRBV19, with D possibly being TRBD1 or TRBD2 (5 bases each). The CDR3 runs 12 residues. Germline V gene lookup returns CDR1 LNHDA and CDR2 SQIVND (reference sequence). V dropped 7 bases and J dropped 4 bases, with 8 bases sitting between them.

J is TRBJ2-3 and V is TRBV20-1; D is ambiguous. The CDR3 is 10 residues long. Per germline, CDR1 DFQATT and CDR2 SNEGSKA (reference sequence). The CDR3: CGVFTDTQYF. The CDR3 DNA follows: TGCGGGGTGTTCACAGATACGCAGTATTTT.

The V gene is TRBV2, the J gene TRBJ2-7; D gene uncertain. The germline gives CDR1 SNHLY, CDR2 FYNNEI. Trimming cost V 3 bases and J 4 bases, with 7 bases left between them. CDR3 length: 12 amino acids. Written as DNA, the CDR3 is TGTGCCAGCAGTGATGAGACTTACGAGCAGTACTTC. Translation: CASSDETYEQYF.

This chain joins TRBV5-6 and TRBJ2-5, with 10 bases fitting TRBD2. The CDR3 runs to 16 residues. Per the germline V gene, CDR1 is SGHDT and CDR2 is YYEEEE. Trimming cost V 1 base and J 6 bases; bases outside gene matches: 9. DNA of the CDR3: TGTGCCAGCAGCTTGAACCCCGGGACTAGCGTAAAGACCCAGTACTTC. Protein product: CASSLNPGTSVKTQYF.

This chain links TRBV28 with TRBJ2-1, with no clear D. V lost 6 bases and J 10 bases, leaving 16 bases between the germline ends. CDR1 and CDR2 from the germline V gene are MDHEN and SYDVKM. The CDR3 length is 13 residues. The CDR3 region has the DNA TGTGCCAGCAGCGGTGTAAATGCATGGGAGCAGTTCTTC. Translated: CASSGVNAWEQFF.

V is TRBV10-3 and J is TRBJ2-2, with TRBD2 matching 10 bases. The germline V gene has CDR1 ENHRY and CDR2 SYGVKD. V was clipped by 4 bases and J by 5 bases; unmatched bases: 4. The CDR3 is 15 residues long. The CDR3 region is CAISVLAGETGELFF. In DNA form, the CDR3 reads TGTGCCATCAGTGTTCTAGCGGGGGAGACCGGGGAGCTGTTTTTT.

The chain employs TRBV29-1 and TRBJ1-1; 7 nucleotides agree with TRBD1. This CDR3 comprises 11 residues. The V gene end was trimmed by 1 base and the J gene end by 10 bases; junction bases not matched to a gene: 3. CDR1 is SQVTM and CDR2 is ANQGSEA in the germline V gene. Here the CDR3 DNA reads TGCAGCGTTGAAGCAGGGGGGGGAGCTTTCTTT. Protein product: CSVEAGGGAFF.